This T cell receptor beta chain was captured in a study of cytomegalovirus exposure and HLA in healthy donors. At the level of the study: The study placed about 81% of its approximately 400 genotyped donors in the Caucasian-associated ancestry cluster. Whole-study findings and limits: Sequencing likely generated an artifact that appeared as a cluster of highly shared sequence variants. Prior analysis indicated that the majority of TCR beta V segments exhibited productivity approximately 87% or approximately 30% of the time.

The PCR had 60 Vbeta and 13 Jbeta primers. Source study methods: Later analysis identified approximately 80 million unique TCR beta chains, roughly 11 million shared. Clones were sequenced by immunoSEQ multiplex PCR, and TCRdb holds only the in-frame ones, with some missing. V and J calls and clone size are those listed in that table; D and trimming were worked out from the DNA. The specimen's table records approximately 110,000 clones. Concerning this clone itself: Its antigen is undetermined.

The V end lost 3 bases, the J end lost 4 bases, and 15 bases lay between the germline ends. The CDR3 runs 15 residues. Source material: PBMCs. This TCR was recovered from a man aged 30-40 years in good health and CMV-seronegative. This chain joins TRBV23-1 and TRBJ1-1; D remains ambiguous. TRBV23-1 is treated as an ORF (open reading frame) with a function not yet certain. Written as DNA, the CDR3 is TGCGCCAGCAGTCACCACCCCTCCAGTACCACTGAAGCTTTCTTT. It is translated as CASSHHPSSTTEAFF.